These 18 T cell receptor beta chains were all obtained from the same sample, sequenced in a study of blood T cells in healthy people across ages. Together with a sample-barcoded 5' primer, a J-beta primer mix was included in a second PCR lasting roughly 6 to 12 cycles. Each CDR3 protein gets one entry after TCRdb re-called the 5' RACE reads with MiXCR. The sample includes about 970,000 distinct CDR3 sequences, 51% seen only once; the top ten take roughly a fifth. Sequencing input: blood. The receptors shown here come from a woman aged 55-69 years in good health.

The chain is built from TRBV4-1 and TRBJ2-5, with a tentative D call TRBD1 (5 bases). The CDR3 totals 17 residues. Germline CDR1 and CDR2: MGHRA and YSYEKL. V gave up 4 bases and J gave up 11 bases, with 29 bases separating them. This chain's CDR3 is CASSLRYSGSGYNEQYF. CDR3 sequence (DNA): TGCGCCAGCAGCCTACGCTACTCAGGGTCAGGGTACAATGAGCAGTACTTC.

The V call is TRBV12-3 or TRBV12-4, the J call TRBJ2-5, with 10 nucleotides matching TRBD1. V lost 4 bases and J lost 6; bases outside the gene matches: 8. The CDR3 is 15 residues long. The CDR3 here is CASSSQPGQGKTQYF. CDR3 in DNA: TGTGCCAGCAGTTCTCAACCGGGACAGGGGAAGACCCAGTACTTC.

The rearrangement joins TRBV15 to TRBJ2-1; D tentatively fits TRBD1 or TRBD2 (6 bases each). V was clipped by 3 bases and J by 2 bases, with 23 bases between them. Germline V gene data show CDR1 as LNHNV and CDR2 as YYDKDF (reference sequence). This CDR3 is 19 amino acids long. Written as DNA, the CDR3 is TGTGCCACCAGCAGCCTAGGTGTGGGGGGCGAGTTCACCTACAATGAGCAGTTCTTC. It codes for CATSSLGVGGEFTYNEQFF.

The CDR3 loop reads CASSWPGTGYNEQFF. The CDR3 bases are TGTGCCAGCAGCTGGCCCGGGACAGGTTACAATGAGCAGTTCTTC. This chain links TRBV7-9 with TRBJ2-1; 8 bases align to TRBD1. Trimming cost V 4 bases and J 4 bases; bases outside gene matches: 6. Germline V CDR1 and CDR2: SEHNR, FQNEAQ (reference sequence). The CDR3 sequence is 15 residues long.

This clonotype occurred a few times. The chain joins TRBV5-1 to TRBJ2-1, with 13 bases identical to TRBD2. V lost 9 bases, J lost 5 bases, and 11 bases stayed unmatched. This CDR3 is built from 16 residues. CDR1 and CDR2 from the germline V gene are SGHRS and YFSETQ. CDR3 in DNA: TGCGCCAACCCAAGGAGGACTAGCGGGGGTGACAATGAGCAGTTCTTC. Translating it yields CANPRRTSGGDNEQFF.

The chain has TRBV6-6 and TRBJ1-2; TRBD1 might be the D (6 bases). The CDR3 sequence is 15 residues long. V was cut by 0 bases and J by 6 bases, with 14 bases left in between. Germline CDR1 is MNHNY and CDR2 is SVGAGI (reference sequence). The CDR3 DNA reads TGTGCCAGCAGTTACTCGATCCAGGGGTGGGATGGCTACACCTTC. Residues: CASSYSIQGWDGYTF.

The rearrangement joins TRBV4-3 to TRBJ2-3; 12 nucleotides align to TRBD1. Germline V CDR1 and CDR2: LGHNA, YSLEER. CDR3 length equals 19 residues. With 0 bases clipped from V and 4 bases from J, the junction kept 11 bases outside the gene matches. CDR3 coding DNA: TGCGCCAGCAGCCAAGAATTCGGGGGGGACAGGGGGCCGGCAGATACGCAGTATTTT. It translates to CASSQEFGGDRGPADTQYF.

The J gene is TRBJ2-4, the V gene TRBV6-5; the match to TRBD2 covers 10 bases. This CDR3 contains 12 residues. Per germline, CDR1 MNHEY and CDR2 SVGAGI. The V segment lost 2 bases and the J segment 13 bases; nucleotides outside the gene matches: 2. The CDR3 DNA is TGTGCCAGCAGTTACCTAGCGGGGGAGCAGTACTTC. Its translation: CASSYLAGEQYF.

The chain carries TRBV7-9 and TRBJ2-5; 14 nucleotides line up with TRBD2. The CDR3 contains 15 residues. CDR1 SEHNR and CDR2 FQNEAQ come from the germline V gene (reference sequence). Trimming removed 5 bases from V and 7 bases from J; junction bases left unmatched: 6. The CDR3 region is CASSGGLAGVVTQYF. The CDR3 DNA is TGTGCCAGCAGCGGGGGACTAGCGGGAGTTGTGACCCAGTACTTC. The full variable domain, with the rest looked up from reference TRBV7-9 and TRBJ2-5, is DTGVSQNPRHKITKRGQNVTFRCDPISEHNRLYWYRQTLGQGPEFLTYFQNEAQLEKSRLLSDRFSAERPKGSFSTLEIQRTEQGDSAMYLCASSGGLAGVVTQYFGPGTRLLVL.

This clonotype has only a few counts. This chain links TRBV4-1 with TRBJ2-3, with a tentative D call TRBD2 (7 bases). The CDR3 totals 17 residues. V dropped 0 bases and J dropped 1 base, with 14 bases sitting between them. Per the germline V gene, CDR1 is MGHRA and CDR2 is YSYEKL. The CDR3 DNA is TGCGCCAGCAGCCAAGAAGGGGGGGCCTTTCGCACAGATACGCAGTATTTT. Protein sequence: CASSQEGGAFRTDTQYF.

Remarks on this clonotype: At one boundary the junction diverges from the germline segment, which might be a read error. J is TRBJ2-7 and V is TRBV7-9, with a possible D match to TRBD1 (5 bases). The better agreement between TRBJ2-4 and the DNA end casts doubt on the J call. The CDR3 runs 15 residues. Germline assignment: CDR1 SEHNR and CDR2 FQNEAQ (reference sequence). The CDR3 spells CTSSLVTQGKNIQYF. The CDR3 nucleotides are TGTACCAGCAGCTTAGTTACGCAGGGCAAAAACATTCAGTACTTC.

V and J are TRBV5-1 and TRBJ1-4, with D tentatively TRBD1 (5 bases). The CDR3 is 14 residues long. Per the germline V gene, CDR1 is SGHRS and CDR2 is YFSETQ. The germline V and J ends were trimmed by 5 bases and 5 bases, with 13 bases remaining between them. CDR3 nucleotides: TGCGCCAGCAGTGAAAACAGGATGAATGAAAAACTGTTTTTT. Translated: CASSENRMNEKLFF.

This rearrangement joins TRBV20-1 to TRBJ2-5, with 8 bases identical to TRBD1. Germline V CDR1 and CDR2: DFQATT, SNEGSKA (reference sequence). V gave up 3 bases and J gave up 4 bases; unmatched junction bases: 4. This CDR3 has 13 amino acids. CDR3 region: CSASPGTGETQYF. CDR3 DNA: TGCAGTGCTAGTCCCGGGACAGGAGAGACCCAGTACTTC.

J is TRBJ1-5 and V is TRBV20-1; possibly TRBD1 for D (5 bases). Germline CDR1 and CDR2: DFQATT and SNEGSKA (reference sequence). V dropped 3 bases and J dropped 10 bases, with 16 bases sitting between them. The CDR3 has 13 amino acids. The CDR3 reads CSARSGANGPQHF. The CDR3 nucleotides read TGCAGTGCTAGGTCCGGGGCAAATGGACCCCAGCATTTT.

The chain joins TRBV7-2 to TRBJ2-7; 7 nucleotides align to TRBD1. The germline gives CDR1 SGHTA, CDR2 FQGNSA. V gave up 5 bases and J gave up 0 bases; unmatched junction bases: 7. The CDR3 is 15 residues long. CDR3 residues: CASSPGQVSSYEQYF. The CDR3, as DNA: TGTGCCAGCAGCCCCGGACAGGTGAGCTCCTACGAGCAGTACTTC. The whole variable domain, remainder taken from reference TRBV7-2 and TRBJ2-7, is GAGVSQSPSNKVTEKGKDVELRCDPISGHTALYWYRQSLGQGLEFLIYFQGNSAPDKSGLPSDRFSAERTGGSVSTLTIQRTQQEDSAVYLCASSPGQVSSYEQYFGPGTRLTVT.

This clonotype was counted between two and nine times. The chain combines TRBV6-5 with TRBJ2-7, with TRBD2 identical over 8 bases. Germline CDR1 and CDR2: MNHEY and SVGAGI. The CDR3 has 14 amino acids. With 0 bases clipped from V and 5 bases from J, the junction kept 3 bases outside the gene matches. The CDR3 bases are TGTGCCAGCAGTTACTCACTGACTAGCGACGAGCAGTACTTC. It yields the protein CASSYSLTSDEQYF.

This clonotype turned up a few times. V is TRBV10-3 and J is TRBJ2-3; D may be TRBD1 (5 bases). The V end lost 2 bases, the J end lost 7 bases, and 16 bases lay between the germline ends. CDR1 is ENHRY, CDR2 SYGVKD, per germline. The CDR3 is made up of 15 amino acids. The CDR3 DNA reads as TGTGCCATCAGTGAGGCTGGGGCAGGGTCCTATACGCAGTATTTT. It is translated as CAISEAGAGSYTQYF.

The chain uses TRBV15 and TRBJ2-7; 9 bases map to TRBD1. The CDR3 has 17 residues. Germline lookup yields CDR1 LNHNV and CDR2 YYDKDF (reference sequence). V lost 3 bases to trimming and J lost 2 bases; unmatched junction nucleotides: 11. The CDR3 spells CATSRKRGQGEPYEQYF. As DNA, the CDR3 is TGTGCCACCAGCAGGAAGAGGGGACAGGGAGAACCCTACGAGCAGTACTTC.